This T cell receptor beta chain was sequenced in a study of T cells in Graves' hyperthyroidism and ophthalmopathy. TCR beta CDR3 regions were amplified from RNA. TCR CDR3 regions were first amplified by RT-PCR with HTBI primers. Via MiXCR, TCRdb re-called the multiplex PCR reads, giving one row per CDR3 protein. This sample yields about 740,000 distinct CDR3 sequences, of which 11% to 15% are seen a single time; roughly 10% belongs to the top ten. The CDR3 runs to 15 residues. Germline CDR1 is MNHEY and CDR2 is SVGEGT. V lost 5 bases and J lost 0, with 11 bases in between. This clonotype came up a few times. Every diagnosis used clinical symptoms, serum thyroxine and TRAb, thyroid ultrasound and orbital computed tomography.

The sample consisted of blood. The gene calls are TRBV6-2 or TRBV6-3 and TRBJ1-5; D is ambiguous. The origin of this receptor is a woman aged 18 to 35 with Graves' hyperthyroidism. In DNA form, the CDR3 reads TGTGCCAGCAGTGAGTCGGCAGATAGCAATCAGCCCCAGCATTTT. Encoded protein: CASSESADSNQPQHF.